One and the same sample provided the 19 T cell receptor beta chains below, sequenced in a study of blood T cell repertoires in COVID-19. The method was immunoSEQ multiplex PCR; TCRdb's version includes in-frame clones alone and lacks a portion of them. This table holds hundreds of thousands of clones, 80% to 90% found once. Sequenced input: PBMCs or T cells enriched from blood (not recorded which). These receptors came from a man between 35 and 55 years old who had recovered from COVID-19.

The gene calls are TRBV10-3 and TRBJ2-7, with TRBD1 matching over 10 bases. CDR1 and CDR2 from the germline V gene are ENHRY and SYGVKD. The CDR3 runs to 15 residues. J gave up 5 bases and V 6 bases, and 10 bases lay outside the gene matches. The CDR3 DNA reads TGTGCCATCAGAACACGCGGACAGGGGGTACACGAGCAGTACTTC. Translation gives CAIRTRGQGVHEQYF.

This chain joins TRBV13 and TRBJ2-7; 9 bases map to TRBD1. V was pared by 5 bases and J by 6 bases, with 11 bases of the junction left unmatched. CDR1 is PRHDT and CDR2 is FYEKMQ in the germline V gene (reference sequence). The CDR3 has 15 residues. CDR3 loop: CASSPRGGQGREQYF. The CDR3 DNA is TGTGCCAGCAGCCCCAGGGGGGGACAGGGACGCGAGCAGTACTTC.

The genes are TRBV27 and TRBJ1-5; the D gene is possibly TRBD1 (6 bases). Germline CDR1 and CDR2: MNHEY and SMNVEV (reference sequence). The length of the CDR3 is 14 residues. V shed 3 bases and J shed 5 bases, with 11 bases lying between them. DNA of the CDR3: TGTGCCAGCAGTTTGTACAGGGACCATCAGCCCCAGCATTTT. Encoded protein: CASSLYRDHQPQHF.

J is TRBJ2-6 and V is TRBV7-9; D possibly corresponds to TRBD1 (5 bases). V was shortened by 7 bases and J by 0 bases, with 10 bases between the two germline ends. Germline CDR1 is SEHNR and CDR2 is FQNEAQ (reference sequence). The CDR3 is made up of 15 amino acids. The CDR3 region is CASTPGYSGANVLTF. The CDR3, as DNA: TGTGCCAGCACCCCAGGGTACTCTGGGGCCAACGTCCTGACTTTC.

This rearrangement joins TRBV12-3 or TRBV12-4 to TRBJ2-4; a weak D match, TRBD1 (6 bases). CDR3 size: 12 residues. The V end lost 6 bases, the J end lost 3 bases, and 6 bases lay between the germline ends. The CDR3 DNA sequence: TGTGCCAGCAGAGGGGGCAAAAACATTCAGTACTTC. It yields the protein CASRGGKNIQYF.

The chain has TRBV5-1 and TRBJ2-1; D is perhaps TRBD2 (6 bases). The CDR3 runs 15 residues. CDR1 is SGHRS and CDR2 is YFSETQ in the germline V gene. V was cut by 3 bases and J by 0 bases, with 10 bases left in between. The CDR3 DNA reads TGCGCCAGCAGCTCGCGGGGAAACTCCTACAATGAGCAGTTCTTC. Its protein product is CASSSRGNSYNEQFF.

This chain uses TRBV19 with TRBJ1-2; TRBD1 agrees at 8 bases. V was clipped by 4 bases and J by 2 bases; unmatched bases: 3. The CDR3 spans 14 residues. Looked up from germline, CDR1 is LNHDA and CDR2 is SQIVND (reference sequence). In DNA form, the CDR3 reads TGTGCCAGTAGTACGGGACAGGTAAACTATGGCTACACCTTC. This sequence encodes CASSTGQVNYGYTF.

The rearrangement uses TRBV19 and TRBJ2-1; D unclear. The length of the CDR3 is 15 residues. The germline CDR1 and CDR2 sequences are LNHDA and SQIVND (reference sequence). Deletions cut 0 bases from V and 2 bases from J, with 8 bases between. CDR3 DNA: TGTGCCAGTAGTATAGATACGGAGCCCTACAATGAGCAGTTCTTC. Its translation is CASSIDTEPYNEQFF.

This clone was seen a handful of times. The rearrangement joins TRBV4-2 to TRBJ1-5; 9 bases agree with TRBD1. V lost 0 bases to trimming and J lost 5 bases; unmatched junction nucleotides: 5. The CDR3 runs 16 residues. Germline V gives CDR1 LGHNA, CDR2 YNFKEQ. The CDR3 DNA sequence: TGTGCCAGCAGCCAAGACTTGGGACAGGGTCATCAGCCCCAGCATTTT. Translated, it gives CASSQDLGQGHQPQHF.

V and J are TRBV9 and TRBJ2-2; the D gene is possibly TRBD2 (6 bases). Trimming left V 7 bases short and J 8 bases short, with 21 bases between. This CDR3 region has 15 residues. Looked up from germline, CDR1 is SGDLS and CDR2 is YYNGEE. This CDR3 reads CASGGTDQIAGELFF. The CDR3 DNA sequence: TGTGCCAGCGGAGGGACGGATCAAATAGCTGGGGAGCTGTTTTTT.

This clone was counted a single time. The genes are TRBV18 and TRBJ2-1, with 9 bases that match TRBD2. V dropped 3 bases and J dropped 10; count of bases not matched to a gene: 10. Germline V gene data show CDR1 as KGHSH and CDR2 as LQKENI. The CDR3 is 15 residues long. The CDR3, as DNA: TGTGCCAGCTCACCGTGGACTAGCGAGGTTGGCGAGCAGTTCTTC. Translating gives CASSPWTSEVGEQFF.

This chain connects TRBV3-1 (or the pseudogene TRBV3-2) to TRBJ1-1; tentative D call: TRBD1 (6 bases). V lost 4 bases to trimming and J lost 3 bases, with 12 bases between them. Germline lookup yields CDR1 LGHDT and CDR2 YNNKEL (reference sequence). The CDR3 is made up of 14 amino acids. CDR3: CASSRGHRDTEAFF. CDR3 in DNA: TGTGCCAGCAGCCGGGGACATCGCGACACTGAAGCTTTCTTT.

The chain employs TRBV6-2 or TRBV6-3 and TRBJ2-5, with 9 bases matching TRBD2. V was pared by 5 bases and J by 5 bases, with 9 bases of the junction left unmatched. The CDR3 is 15 amino acids. Looked up from germline, CDR1 is MNHEY and CDR2 is SVGEGT. For the CDR3, the DNA is TGTGCCAGCAGTGAGGGACTAGCATCGGGGGAGACCCAGTACTTC. Its translation is CASSEGLASGETQYF.

The rearrangement links TRBV27 to TRBJ1-1, with D possibly matching TRBD1 (6 bases). The CDR3 contains 14 residues. V shed 1 base and J shed 5 bases, with 11 bases lying between them. Germline CDR1 and CDR2: MNHEY and SMNVEV (reference sequence). The CDR3 here is CASSLLTGQTEAFF. CDR3 bases: TGTGCCAGCAGTTTATTAACAGGGCAGACTGAAGCTTTCTTT.

This clone occurred a few times. This chain uses TRBV6-4 with TRBJ2-3, with D possibly TRBD2 on 5 matching bases. V dropped 2 bases and J dropped 9 bases, with 15 bases sitting between them. This CDR3 has 14 amino acids. Germline V gene sequence: CDR1 MRHNA, CDR2 SNTAGT. Here the CDR3 reads CASSDSGASATQYF. In DNA form, the CDR3 reads TGTGCCAGCAGTGACAGCGGAGCTTCCGCCACGCAGTATTTT.

J is TRBJ1-4 and V is TRBV19, with 7 bases that match TRBD1. With 5 bases clipped from V and 10 bases from J, the junction kept 13 bases outside the gene matches. The CDR3 runs to 15 residues. Looked up from germline, CDR1 is LNHDA and CDR2 is SQIVND (reference sequence). The CDR3 DNA reads as TGTGCCAGTAGTGCGTCGACAGGGCTATATGGAAAACTGTTTTTT. It translates to CASSASTGLYGKLFF.

CDR3 in amino acids: CASRLVAGELFF. As DNA, the CDR3 is TGTGCCAGCAGACTCGTGGCCGGGGAGCTGTTTTTT. This chain connects TRBV27 to TRBJ2-2; no clear D. The CDR3 has 12 amino acids. V was pared by 6 bases and J by 6 bases, with 8 bases between. CDR1 MNHEY and CDR2 SMNVEV come from the germline V gene (reference sequence).

The V call is TRBV9, the J call TRBJ2-7; 8 bases are a match to TRBD1. The CDR3 is 12 residues long. The J segment lost 5 bases and the V segment lost 4 bases, leaving 2 bases of the junction unmatched. Germline loops: CDR1 SGDLS, CDR2 YYNGEE. The CDR3 loop is CASSPGQDEQYF. DNA for the CDR3: TGTGCCAGCAGCCCGGGACAGGACGAGCAGTACTTC.

The chain uses TRBV9 and TRBJ1-4; 7 bases are a match to TRBD1. The CDR3 is 14 residues long. Trimming removed 3 bases from V and 7 bases from J; junction bases left unmatched: 6. Per germline, CDR1 SGDLS and CDR2 YYNGEE. The CDR3 protein is CASSARQGGEKLFF. The CDR3 bases are TGTGCCAGCAGCGCGCGACAGGGTGGTGAAAAACTGTTTTTT.